Described below is a single T cell receptor (beta chain) sequence and its context. Its antigen is currently unknown. This record comes from a study of CD4+ T cells in melanoma. Regarding the study as a whole: Reportedly, melanoma neoantigen-specific CD4+ T cells showed varied differentiation states. A reported correlation linked neoantigen-specific CD4+ T cells to CD8+, macrophage and B cell function.

Some clones are missing from TCRdb's copy, which holds only in-frame ones; the method was immunoSEQ multiplex PCR. Of roughly 110,000 clones listed, 80% to 95% are singletons. The receptor was isolated from a human donor with melanoma. Source material: peripheral blood.

CDR3 coding DNA: TGTGCCAGCAGCCCGGTCCGGACTAGCACAGATACGCAGTATTTT. This translates into CASSPVRTSTDTQYF. The chain combines TRBV7-2 with TRBJ2-3; a weak D match, TRBD2 (5 bases). CDR1 and CDR2 from the germline V gene are SGHTA and FQGNSA. The CDR3 runs 15 residues. V lost 5 bases, J lost 0 bases, and 12 bases lay in between.